This T cell receptor (beta chain) was profiled in a study of blood T cell repertoires in COVID-19. Produced via immunoSEQ multiplex PCR; TCRdb's table is partial and in-frame only. Among about 100,000 clones, just over 85% were seen once, and the ten largest hold roughly 4.6%. The receptor comes from a human donor in a cohort sampled during active COVID-19. The sample taken for sequencing was peripheral blood.

As DNA, the CDR3 is TGCAGCGTTGGTCTAGCGGGCCCTAGCTCCTACGAGCAGTACTTC. Translated, it gives CSVGLAGPSSYEQYF. V is TRBV29-1 and J is TRBJ2-7, with 8 bases matching TRBD2. Trimming cost V 4 bases and J 0 bases; bases outside gene matches: 8. The CDR3 spans 15 residues. The germline V gene encodes CDR1 SQVTM and CDR2 ANQGSEA.